The entry below gives a single T cell receptor beta chain sequence along with its context. The sample holds a few counts of this clonotype. Its antigen remains undetermined. No base quality values were provided; no much bigger clone lies one nucleotide off. The treatment or condition label for this specimen denotes: roughly ten-day PBMC culture with coronavirus spike peptide pools or control peptides (ViraFEST assay). The ViraFEST assay, used in the study, expanded antigen-specific T cells with peptide pools and then identified the expanded clonotypes through TCR sequencing. Negative nucleocapsid antibody tests before and after vaccination confirmed that the healthy vaccine recipients had no prior SARS-CoV-2 infection. PBMCs were cultured at approximately 2.1 million per well in IMDM supplemented with approximately 5% human AB serum and 8.5 to 10 IU/ml IL-2, with 9.5 to 10 ug/ml peptide pools added. Half of the culture medium was replaced with fresh IL-2-containing medium on days 3 and 7. After around 10 days of culture, CD4+ T cells were isolated by negative selection using the EasySep CD4+ T cell isolation kit. Ficoll-Paque Plus gradient centrifugation was used to isolate PBMCs from whole blood, and the isolated PBMCs were then either used fresh or cryopreserved at -140C. Culture conditions were generally each tested in triplicate wells.

These data belong to a study of vaccination and CD4 T cells after COVID-19 (dated by TCRdb to 2022 to 2024). Regarding the complete study: In the convalescent cohort there were six males and four females, among whom were two Hispanic individuals, seven Caucasians, two Asians and one multiracial person. Each participant got two doses of either the Pfizer-BioNTech BNT162b2 vaccine (n=8) or the Moderna mRNA-1273 vaccine (n=2). Post-COVID blood samples were collected from convalescent patients a median of roughly 100 days after diagnosis, with a range of roughly 35 to 161 days. Post-vaccine blood samples were obtained a median of approximately 70 days after the second vaccine dose, with a range of roughly 14 to 241 days. For stimulating the cultures, overlapping spike peptide pools were used, derived from SARS-CoV-2 as well as from the common cold coronaviruses HCoV-NL63, HCoV-OC43 and HCoV-229E. As controls, cultures received a CEFX viral epitope pool (the positive control), an HIV-1 Nef peptide pool (the negative control), or no peptide at all. In around nine COVID-19 convalescent patients and several infection-naive healthy vaccine recipients, the spike-specific CD4+ TCR repertoire before mRNA vaccination was compared with the repertoire after mRNA vaccination. The study at large found these results: Only a relatively small number of convalescent patients were included in the study, and early timepoints following natural infection were not analyzed. Among the post-vaccine SARS-CoV-2-reactive clones in convalescent patients, a median around 90% showed up only after vaccination, which suggests vaccine-specific priming. The median count of SARS-CoV-2-reactive clonotypes went up from roughly 21 after infection to a few dozen after vaccination, although the change was not significant. Of the vaccine-specific clones found in convalescent patients, nearly all (304 of 307) were mono-reactive for SARS-CoV-2 spike instead of being cross-reactive with common cold coronaviruses.

Libraries came from PCR. DNA from cultured CD4+ T cells underwent TCR sequencing with the Oncomine TCR Beta short-read assay at the Johns Hopkins FTIC core. The QIAamp micro DNA kit was used to extract genomic DNA from the cultured CD4+ T cells. Oncomine TCR Beta libraries made from cultured CD4+ T cells were pooled using unique dual indexes and sequenced on an Illumina iSeq 100. The authors' pipeline ran thus. Non-productive sequences were removed, and CDR3s not starting with C, not ending with F or W, or shorter than 7 amino acids were discarded. The MANAFEST web application was used to identify antigen-specific clonotypes by comparing peptide-stimulated wells against reference wells and other culture wells. To be called positive, a clone needed an FDR below 0.05, an odds ratio above 5, and a productive frequency above 0.1% in at least two of three replicate wells. Cross-reactive clonotypes were defined as significantly expanded in both SARS-CoV-2 spike wells and at least one common cold coronavirus spike condition. Similarity between CDR3 sequences was evaluated in R version 3.6.1 using Levenshtein distances (stringdist) and unrooted phylogenetic trees (ape). The public sequencing data were trimmed at Q25 with fastp and processed into clonotypes with MiXCR by TCRdb, which kept only in-frame beta chains. Each record represents a unique CDR3 protein, reported with the most common genes and DNA among its rows. None of the V and J calls come from the authors' own analysis; TCRdb made them. The table for this sample lists approximately 13,000 distinct CDR3 sequences; around 30% of them were counted only once. Together, the top ten hold about 20% of the sample.

From V the trimming removes 2 bases and from J it removes 2 bases, while the gene matches leave 4 bases of the junction unaccounted for. Looking up the germline V gene (reference sequence) yields CDR1 DFQATT and CDR2 SNEGSKA. The CDR3 measures 16 amino acids from cysteine to phenylalanine. Here the CDR3 DNA is all that survives: 48 bases in frame from base 1. The source of this sequence is a human donor who received a COVID-19 vaccine. Source: CD4+ T cells from blood, cultured in vitro, taken before SARS-CoV-2 vaccination. The chain joins TRBV20-1 to TRBJ1-6, with 9 bases matching TRBD1. CDR3 loop: CSARSGTGTYNSPLHF. The DNA is TGCAGTGCTAGATCCGGGACAGGGACCTATAATTCACCCCTCCACTTT.